The 13 T cell receptor beta chains below come from one sample, sequenced in a study of blood T cell repertoires in COVID-19. The repertoire was sequenced with immunoSEQ multiplex PCR; TCRdb's copy has only in-frame clones and lacks some. Found here are around 400,000 clones, 85% to 90% of them singletons; the top ten hold 1.7%. The specimen sequenced was PBMCs or T cells enriched from blood (not recorded which). All receptors derive from a woman aged 30 to 39 who had recovered from COVID-19.

V is TRBV5-1 and J is TRBJ1-4, with D unresolved. Per germline, CDR1 SGHRS and CDR2 YFSETQ. The ends were cut back, 4 bases at V and 0 bases at J, with 10 bases in the middle. The CDR3 extends over 15 amino acids. The CDR3 is CASSVNSATNEKLFF. CDR3 DNA sequence: TGCGCCAGCAGCGTAAATTCTGCAACTAATGAAAAACTGTTTTTT. The full variable domain, in which reference TRBV5-1 and TRBJ1-4 provide the parts outside the CDR3, is KAGVTQTPRYLIKTRGQQVTLSCSPISGHRSVSWYQQTPGQGLQFLFEYFSETQRNKGNFPGRFSGRQFSNSRSEMNVSTLELGDSALYLCASSVNSATNEKLFFGSGTQLSVL.

The J gene is TRBJ2-2, the V gene TRBV5-4; 7 bases are a match to TRBD2. J gave up 6 bases and V 3 bases, and 14 bases lay outside the gene matches. Germline CDR1 SGHNT, CDR2 YYREEE (reference sequence). The CDR3 extends over 17 amino acids. CDR3 bases: TGTGCCAGCAGCTACGGGAGTTTTGGCGGGAGATCCGGGGAGCTGTTTTTT. Translating gives CASSYGSFGGRSGELFF. Full variable domain (outside the CDR3, taken from reference TRBV5-4 and TRBJ2-2): ETGVTQSPTHLIKTRGQQVTLRCSSQSGHNTVSWYQQALGQGPQFIFQYYREEENGRGNFPPRFSGLQFPNYSSELNVNALELDDSALYLCASSYGSFGGRSGELFFGEGSRLTVL.

The chain is built from TRBV18 and TRBJ2-3, with 11 bases that match TRBD2. The length of the CDR3 is 18 residues. After removal of 1 base from V and 1 base from J, the junction contained 7 bases not matched to a gene. Germline V CDR1 and CDR2: KGHSH, LQKENI. CDR3 sequence (DNA): TGTGCCAGCTCACCACGGTCTAGCGGGAGGCGTGGCACAGATACGCAGTATTTT. It translates to CASSPRSSGRRGTDTQYF.

This chain joins TRBV6-5 and TRBJ1-2; the match to TRBD1 covers 8 bases. The germline gives CDR1 MNHEY, CDR2 SVGAGI. This CDR3 has 13 amino acids. V gave up 3 bases and J gave up 13 bases; unmatched junction bases: 10. The CDR3 DNA reads as TGTGCCAGCAGTTATGACCCGGGACAGGTGACCACCTTC. It specifies CASSYDPGQVTTF.

V gene TRBV7-8 combines with J gene TRBJ2-3, with 7 bases matching TRBD2. The V segment lost 5 bases and the J segment 3 bases; nucleotides outside the gene matches: 8. From germline, CDR1 is SGHVS and CDR2 FQNEAQ. This CDR3 spans 15 amino acids. Here the CDR3 DNA reads TGTGCCAGCAGCGTCGGGACTATAAGGACAGATACGCAGTATTTT. Encoded protein: CASSVGTIRTDTQYF.

This rearrangement joins TRBV9 to TRBJ1-2, with 7 bases fitting TRBD1. V dropped 1 base and J dropped 3; count of bases not matched to a gene: 12. This CDR3 is built from 17 residues. Per germline, CDR1 SGDLS and CDR2 YYNGEE. The CDR3 sequence: CASSVNPSAGTDYGYTF. The CDR3 bases are TGTGCCAGCAGCGTAAACCCCAGTGCCGGGACAGACTATGGCTACACCTTC.

This sequence joins TRBV27 and TRBJ2-2, with 8 bases identical to TRBD1. Trimming at V came to 5 bases and at J to 0 bases, leaving 11 bases not matched to a gene. Per the germline V gene, CDR1 is MNHEY and CDR2 is SMNVEV (reference sequence). This CDR3 is built from 18 residues. CDR3 protein: CASSPQGAPLSNTGELFF. The CDR3 nucleotides are TGTGCCAGCAGTCCCCAGGGGGCCCCACTCTCGAACACCGGGGAGCTGTTTTTT.

This clone appeared once. The chain recombines TRBV3-1 (or the pseudogene TRBV3-2) with TRBJ1-4, with D uncertain. This CDR3 region has 14 residues. Looked up from germline, CDR1 is LGHDT and CDR2 is YNNKEL (reference sequence). V was cut by 1 base and J by 4 bases, with 7 bases left in between. CDR3 DNA: TGTGCCAGCAGCCAAGGGCCGAATAATGAAAAACTGTTTTTT. Residues: CASSQGPNNEKLFF.

CDR3 sequence: CASSQRQRGDTQYF. The CDR3 nucleotides are TGCGCCAGCAGCCAACGCCAGCGGGGGGATACGCAGTATTTT. The chain couples TRBV4-1 to TRBJ2-3, with 8 bases lining up with TRBD2. Germline V gene data show CDR1 as MGHRA and CDR2 as YSYEKL. V gave up 2 bases and J gave up 6 bases; unmatched junction bases: 4. The CDR3 is 14 amino acids.

V is TRBV2 and J is TRBJ2-7; possibly TRBD1 for D (5 bases). This CDR3 has 12 amino acids. V was cut by 8 bases and J by 3 bases, with 11 bases left in between. Germline loops: CDR1 SNHLY, CDR2 FYNNEI. The CDR3 coding sequence is TGTGCCAGCCGACGGACAAGCTACGAGCAGTACTTC. Encoded protein: CASRRTSYEQYF.

The V and J genes are TRBV30 and TRBJ1-2, with 7 positions matching TRBD1. V lost 3 bases and J lost 3; bases outside the gene matches: 10. Germline V gives CDR1 GTSNPN, CDR2 SVGIG (reference sequence). The CDR3 sequence is 15 residues long. The CDR3 DNA reads as TGTGCCTGGAGAAGTGTCCAGGGGGTGGACTATGGCTACACCTTC. This encodes CAWRSVQGVDYGYTF.

This clone was picked up one time. The chain has TRBV6-1 and TRBJ1-4, with 7 nucleotides matching TRBD1. The CDR3 contains 15 residues. V shed 3 bases and J 3 bases; nucleotides not matched to a gene: 4. Germline loops: CDR1 MNHNS, CDR2 SASEGT. CDR3 sequence reads: CASSDGQAPNEKLFF. CDR3 nucleotide sequence: TGTGCCAGCAGTGATGGACAGGCGCCTAATGAAAAACTGTTTTTT.

CDR3 loop: CASSQDLRTVYNEQFF. The CDR3 DNA reads TGCGCCAGCAGCCAAGATCTACGGACAGTTTACAATGAGCAGTTCTTC. J is TRBJ2-1 and V is TRBV4-3; D perhaps matches TRBD1 (6 bases). Trimming removed 0 bases at V and 4 bases at J, with 13 bases between. Germline V gives CDR1 LGHNA, CDR2 YSLEER. This CDR3 region has 16 residues.